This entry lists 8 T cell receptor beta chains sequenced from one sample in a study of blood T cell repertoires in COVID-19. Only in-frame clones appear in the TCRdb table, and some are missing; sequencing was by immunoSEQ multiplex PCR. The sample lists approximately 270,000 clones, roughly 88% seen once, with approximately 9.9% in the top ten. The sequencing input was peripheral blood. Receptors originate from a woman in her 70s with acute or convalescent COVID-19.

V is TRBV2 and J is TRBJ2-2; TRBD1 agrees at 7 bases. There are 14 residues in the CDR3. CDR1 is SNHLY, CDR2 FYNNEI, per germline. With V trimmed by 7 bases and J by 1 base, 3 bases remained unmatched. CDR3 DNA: TGTGCCAGCAACCGGGACAGGAACACCGGGGAGCTGTTTTTT. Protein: CASNRDRNTGELFF.

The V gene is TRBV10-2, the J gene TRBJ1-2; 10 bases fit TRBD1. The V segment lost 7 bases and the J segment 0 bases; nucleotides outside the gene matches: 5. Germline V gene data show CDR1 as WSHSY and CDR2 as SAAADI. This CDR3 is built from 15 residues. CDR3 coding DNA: TGCGCCAGCATGGACAGGGGGAAAGCTAACTATGGCTACACCTTC. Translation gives CASMDRGKANYGYTF.

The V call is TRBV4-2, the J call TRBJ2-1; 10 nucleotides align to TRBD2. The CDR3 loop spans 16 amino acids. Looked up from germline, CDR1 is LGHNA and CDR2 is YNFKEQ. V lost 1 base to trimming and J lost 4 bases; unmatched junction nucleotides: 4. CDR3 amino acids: CASSQVSLAGYNEQFF. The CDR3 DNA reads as TGTGCCAGCAGCCAAGTTTCACTAGCGGGGTACAATGAGCAGTTCTTC.

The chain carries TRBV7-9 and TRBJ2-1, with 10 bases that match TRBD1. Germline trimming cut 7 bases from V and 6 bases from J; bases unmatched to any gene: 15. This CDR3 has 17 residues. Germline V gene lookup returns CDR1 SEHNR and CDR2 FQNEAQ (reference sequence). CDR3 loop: CASIPPIRQGALNEQFF. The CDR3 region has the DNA TGTGCCAGCATCCCCCCCATCAGACAGGGGGCCCTCAATGAGCAGTTCTTC.

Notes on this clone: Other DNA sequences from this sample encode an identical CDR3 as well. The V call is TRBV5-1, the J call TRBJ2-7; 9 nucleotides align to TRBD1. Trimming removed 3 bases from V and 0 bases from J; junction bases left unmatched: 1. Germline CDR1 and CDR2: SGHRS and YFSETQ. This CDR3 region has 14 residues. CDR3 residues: CASSSTGGSYEQYF. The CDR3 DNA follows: TGCGCCAGCAGCTCGACAGGGGGCTCCTACGAGCAGTACTTC.

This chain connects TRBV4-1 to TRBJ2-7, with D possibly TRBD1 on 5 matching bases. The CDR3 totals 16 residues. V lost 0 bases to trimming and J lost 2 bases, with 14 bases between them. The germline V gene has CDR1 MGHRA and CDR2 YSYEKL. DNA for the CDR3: TGCGCCAGCAGCCAAGAAGGGGTAAGGCCCACCTACGAGCAGTACTTC. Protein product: CASSQEGVRPTYEQYF.

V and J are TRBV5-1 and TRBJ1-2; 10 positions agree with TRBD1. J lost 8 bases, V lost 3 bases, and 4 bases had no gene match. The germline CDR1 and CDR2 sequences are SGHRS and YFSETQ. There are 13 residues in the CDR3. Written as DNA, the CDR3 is TGCGCCAGCAGCTCCCGGGACAGGGGCGGCTACACCTTC. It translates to CASSSRDRGGYTF.

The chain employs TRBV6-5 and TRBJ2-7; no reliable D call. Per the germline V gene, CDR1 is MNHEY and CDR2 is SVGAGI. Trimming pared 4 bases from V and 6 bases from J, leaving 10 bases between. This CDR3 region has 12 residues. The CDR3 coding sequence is TGTGCCAGCAGTTCTCCGGGTTCCGAGCAGTACTTC. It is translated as CASSSPGSEQYF.